The present TCR beta chain was sequenced within a study of molecular identifiers for immune sequencing clone quantification. Findings and caveats of the study: Highly expanded clone sizes could be underestimated through barcode sharing by identical TCR molecules.

The V end was cut by 6 bases, the J end by 3 bases, with 12 bases between. The CDR3 length is 13 residues. In this sample, this clonotype turned up many times. Its antigen is as yet unknown. TCRdb re-called the PCR reads with MiXCR, one entry per CDR3 protein. The sample yields 50,000 to 65,000 distinct CDR3 sequences, less than 25% seen once. Researchers sorted naive CD8 T cells as cells that were CD8+CD4-CCR7+CD45RA+. The material sequenced was naive CD8+ T cells from blood, with Jurkat cell RNA spiked in. Subset given: FACS-sorted CD8+CD4-CCR7+CD45RA+ naive T cells. The clonotype was recovered from a human donor in good health. Some libraries in this study had Jurkat cell RNA spiked in. The chain links TRBV23-1 to TRBJ2-7; D unclear. TRBV23-1 is classed as an ORF, of uncertain function. The CDR3: CASSPALVYEQYF. CDR3 bases: TGCGCCAGCAGCCCGGCGCTGGTCTACGAGCAGTACTTC.